A selection of T cell receptor beta chains follows, all from one sample in a study of blood T cells in healthy people across ages. From the 5' RACE reads, TCRdb called clonotypes with MiXCR, one entry per CDR3 protein. The sample shows about 1.4 million distinct CDR3 sequences, around 59% of them seen only once. Sequencing was performed on blood. Every receptor here comes from a man between 18 and 35 years old in good health. Each CDR3 is given with its conserved first and last residue. D genes are given only for firm matches. Size is stated for part of the rows, as once, few or many counts, or as a class when the clone is expanded.

CDR3 DNA | CDR3 protein | D gene | J gene | V gene | clone size
TGTGCCAGCGGCCCGGCTAGTTACCCCTACGAGCAGTACTTC | CASGPASYPYEQYF | NA | TRBJ2-7 | TRBV7-6 | NA
TGTGCCAGCAGCCTATTGGGAGCGGGGGAACAAGAGACCCAGTACTTC | CASSLLGAGEQETQYF | TRBD2 | TRBJ2-5 | TRBV14 | NA
TGTGCCAGCAGTGACTCCGGACAGGGAAGATCAGCAGATACGCAGTATTTT | CASSDSGQGRSADTQYF | TRBD1 | TRBJ2-3 | TRBV2 | NA
TGTGCCAGCGGTGGACAGGCAACCTCCTACGAGCAGTACTTC | CASGGQATSYEQYF | TRBD1 | TRBJ2-7 | TRBV3-1 | once
TGCGCCAGCAGCCCCTTTGGCGGGAGCTCCTACGAGCAGTACTTC | CASSPFGGSSYEQYF | TRBD2 | TRBJ2-7 | TRBV4-1 | many
TGCAACGTTGAGACTGGCGCAGAATACGAGCAGTACTTC | CNVETGAEYEQYF | NA | TRBJ2-7 | TRBV29-1 | NA
TGTGCCAGCAGCCAACCCCGGGGCAGGGGTAGCTCCTACGAGCAGTACTTC | CASSQPRGRGSSYEQYF | NA | TRBJ2-7 | TRBV27 | NA
TGTGCCAGCAGCTCCCTACTAAGCGAGCAGTTCTTC | CASSSLLSEQFF | NA | TRBJ2-1 | TRBV7-2 | NA
TGTGCCATCAGGGGGACCTACAATGAGCAGTTCTTC | CAIRGTYNEQFF | NA | TRBJ2-1 | TRBV10-3 | few
TGCAGCGTTGAAGGAGGGGACAGGGTGCTTGAAGCTTTCTTT | CSVEGGDRVLEAFF | TRBD1 | TRBJ1-1 | TRBV29-1 | few
TGTGCCAGCAGCGTAGAGGACAATATATGGGAGACCCAGTACTTC | CASSVEDNIWETQYF | NA | TRBJ2-5 | TRBV9 | NA
TGTGCCAGCAGCTTGGACGGCATGAACACACCCCATGGCTACACCTTC | CASSLDGMNTPHGYTF | NA | TRBJ1-2 | TRBV5-5 | few
TGTGCCAGCAGAACAGGACTTTTGCAGTACTTC | CASRTGLLQYF | NA | TRBJ2-7 | TRBV6-2/TRBV6-3 | NA
TGCAGTGCTAGTTCGGGACAGGGGCAGGGCAATCAGCCCCAGCATTTT | CSASSGQGQGNQPQHF | TRBD1 | TRBJ1-5 | TRBV20-1 | NA
TGTGCCAGCACCAAGTCACTAGCGGGCCTACAAGAGACCCAGTACTTC | CASTKSLAGLQETQYF | TRBD2 | TRBJ2-5 | TRBV2 | NA